Following are 21 T cell receptor beta chains from one sample sequenced in a study of tumor-infiltrating lymphocytes in primary liver carcinoma. Taking about 17-32 mg of unsorted bulk tissue, the authors co-extracted RNA and DNA. A primer matching the constant region was used to make TCR beta cDNA from 500 to 600 ng of total RNA. A slightly modified ARM-PCR protocol with three nested multiplex PCR rounds produced these TCR beta libraries. In the first two PCR rounds, TRBV1-TRBV30 forward primers were paired with a C-beta reverse primer, and each round lasted roughly 9 cycles. TCRdb re-derived calls from the multiplex PCR reads in MiXCR, one entry per CDR3 protein. The sample shows 45,000 to 55,000 distinct CDR3 sequences, about 70% of them seen only once. The source material was liver tumor tissue from sampling region 2. Regarding subset: tumor region T2, inferior pole. These receptor sequences come from a man between 40 and 49 years old with primary liver carcinoma and hepatitis B virus infection.

Regarding this clonotype: Compared with germline, one end of the junction differs, possibly owing to a read error. V is TRBV29-1 and J is TRBJ2-3; D call uncertain. Germline assignment: CDR1 SQVTM and CDR2 ANQGSEA. The CDR3 extends over 10 amino acids. The CDR3 here is CGVVQDTQYF. Written as DNA, the CDR3 is TGCGGCGTTGTTCAGGATACGCAGTATTTT.

As to this clonotype: A junction end diverges from the germline sequence, so it may reflect a read error. V gene TRBV11-2 combines with J gene TRBJ2-1, with D possibly being TRBD1 or TRBD2 (5 bases each). This CDR3 contains 22 residues. Germline V gives CDR1 SGHAT, CDR2 FQNNGV. CDR3 in amino acids: CASSLSYRGPVKQVHSYNEQFF. CDR3 coding DNA: TGTGCCAGCAGTCTCTCCTACCGGGGTCCCGTGAAACAGGTTCACTCCTATAATGAGCAGTTCTTC.

This clonotype was observed a few times. The rearrangement joins TRBV12-3 or TRBV12-4 to TRBJ2-7; D is uncertain. The CDR3 extends over 12 amino acids. CDR3 in amino acids: CTNSPSSYEQYF. In DNA, the CDR3 is TGTACCAACAGTCCGAGTTCCTACGAGCAGTACTTC.

Regarding this clonotype: The conserved phenylalanine or tryptophan normally closing the CDR3 is absent here, so this likely arose from a read error. The rearrangement joins TRBV13 to TRBJ2-5; 11 nucleotides align to TRBD2. From germline, CDR1 is PRHDT and CDR2 FYEKMQ (reference sequence). This CDR3 region has 15 residues. CDR3 sequence (DNA): TGTGTCAGCAGCTTACTAGCGGGAGTGGGAGAGACCCAGTACTCC. This encodes CVSSLLAGVGETQYS.

Details on this clonotype: A read error is possible here, since a much larger clone lies one base away. The rearrangement links TRBV7-9 to TRBJ2-3; D perhaps matches TRBD1 (6 bases). Trimming shortened V by 7 bases and J by 5 bases, and 16 bases separated the two germline ends. Germline values: CDR1 SEHNR, CDR2 FQNEAQ (reference sequence). This CDR3 spans 14 amino acids. This CDR3 is CASNWTQGRDTQYF. The CDR3 nucleotides are TGTGCCAGCAACTGGACGCAGGGGAGAGATACGCAGTATTTT.

Points on this clonotype: The junction departs from germline at one end; a sequencing error may be responsible. The chain has TRBV12-3 or TRBV12-4 and TRBJ2-4; no firm D call. The length of the CDR3 is 13 residues. In nucleotides, the CDR3 is TGTGCCAGCAGTCCATCTGAGAAGGGCATTAAGTACTTC. Residues: CASSPSEKGIKYF.

The rearrangement links TRBV29-1 to TRBJ1-1; no reliable D call. Between the trimmed V and J ends, which lost 8 bases and 4 bases, there was a span of 17 bases. Germline V gene sequence: CDR1 SQVTM, CDR2 ANQGSEA. The CDR3 spans 13 residues. The CDR3 here is CSSSETRSTEAFF. The CDR3 nucleotides read TGCAGCTCATCGGAAACGAGGAGCACTGAAGCTTTCTTT.

About this clonotype: One end of the junction is discordant with germline, which a read error may explain. The chain carries TRBV29-1 and TRBJ2-7; D is perhaps TRBD2 (5 bases). Germline CDR1 SQVTM, CDR2 ANQGSEA. This CDR3 spans 12 amino acids. CDR3 sequence: CIVEDLGREHYF. CDR3 sequence (DNA): TGCATCGTTGAAGATCTAGGGAGAGAGCATTACTTC.

Comments on this clonotype: Compared with germline, one end of the junction differs, possibly owing to a read error. The chain is built from TRBV29-1 and TRBJ2-2, with a weak D call TRBD2 (5 bases). Germline CDR1 SQVTM, CDR2 ANQGSEA. The CDR3 spans 12 residues. DNA of the CDR3: TGCAGCGCTGACCAAGGGCTCGGGGAGCTGCTTTTT. As protein: CSADQGLGELLF.

This clonotype was observed a few times. A clone one base away is much larger, so this may be a read error. This sequence joins TRBV6-1 and TRBJ2-3; 9 nucleotides line up with TRBD2. This CDR3 is built from 13 residues. Looked up from germline, CDR1 is MNHNS and CDR2 is SASEGT. The CDR3 coding sequence is TGTGCCAGCAGACTAGCGGGCACAGATGCGCAGTATTTT. Encoded protein: CASRLAGTDAQYF.

A word on this clonotype: A read error may account for a junction end that differs from germline. J is TRBJ1-5 and V is TRBV6-5; TRBD1 agrees at 10 bases. CDR3 size: 14 residues. Germline CDR1 and CDR2: MNHEY and SVGAGI. The CDR3, as DNA: TGTGCCAGCAGTAGGACAGGGGGGGCTCAGCACCAGCTTTTT. Translation: CASSRTGGAQHQLF.

Notes on this clonotype: Germline is not matched at one junction end, which may reflect a read error. The rearrangement links TRBV4-1 to TRBJ2-3; no definite D call. CDR1 and CDR2 (germline): MGHRA, YSYEKL. CDR3 length equals 17 residues. DNA for the CDR3: TGCGCCAGCAGCCAAGAATATAGGCGAGGTGTGGCAGATACACAGTATTTT. Translation gives CASSQEYRRGVADTQYF.

Notes on this clonotype: This likely comes from a read error, as the CDR3 has no conserved phenylalanine or tryptophan at its end. The chain carries TRBV7-8 and TRBJ1-1; D possibly corresponds to TRBD1 (6 bases). Germline V gene data show CDR1 as SGHVS and CDR2 as FQNEAQ. The CDR3 totals 12 residues. The chain's CDR3 is CAISLGGSEAFY. The CDR3 bases are TGTGCCATCAGCTTAGGGGGGAGTGAAGCTTTCTAT.

Note on this clonotype: Germline and junction disagree at one end, which may indicate a read error. This sequence joins TRBV29-1 and TRBJ2-1; D possibly corresponds to TRBD1 (5 bases). The germline gives CDR1 SQVTM, CDR2 ANQGSEA. The CDR3 runs to 15 residues. The CDR3 coding sequence is TGCAGCGTGGGGCCTCCTTCCGGTTCCTACAATGGGCAGTTCTTC. Amino acids: CSVGPPSGSYNGQFF.

The rearrangement links TRBV7-8 to TRBJ2-2, with 7 bases aligning to TRBD2. The V segment lost 4 bases and the J segment 16 bases; nucleotides outside the gene matches: 24. The CDR3 covers 17 residues. The germline CDR1 and CDR2 sequences are SGHVS and FQNEAQ. In DNA form, the CDR3 reads TGTGCCAGCAGCTCCCTTGCCAGCGGAGGGAGGGGCGGGGAGTGGTTTTTT. Translating gives CASSSLASGGRGGEWFF. Using reference TRBV7-8 and TRBJ2-2 for the parts outside the CDR3, the full variable domain is GAGVSQSPRYKVAKRGQDVALRCDPISGHVSLFWYQQALGQGPEFLTYFQNEAQLDKSGLPSDRFFAERPEGSVSTLKIQRTQQEDSAVYLCASSSLASGGRGGEWFFGEGSRLTVL.

This clonotype was seen many times. As DNA, the CDR3 is TGTGCCTGGAGTATCGGGACAGGGGCGGGCCAGCCCCAGCATTTT. The encoded protein is CAWSIGTGAGQPQHF. The chain links TRBV30 to TRBJ1-5; 10 bases align to TRBD1. Germline V CDR1 and CDR2: GTSNPN, SVGIG (reference sequence). This CDR3 is built from 15 residues. V shed 2 bases, J shed 7 bases, and the junction held 8 bases outside the gene matches. Full variable domain (missing parts from reference TRBV30 and TRBJ1-5): SQTIHQWPATLVQPVGSPLSLECTVEGTSNPNLYWYRQAAGRGLQLLFYSVGIGQISSEVPQNLSASRPQDRQFILSSKKLLLSDSGFYLCAWSIGTGAGQPQHFGDGTRLSIL.

Comment on this clonotype: The CDR3 end shows no conserved phenylalanine or tryptophan, and so a read error is likely. J is TRBJ2-1 and V is TRBV4-2; D uncertain. There are 14 residues in the CDR3. Germline assignment: CDR1 LGHNA and CDR2 YNFKEQ. V lost 4 bases and J lost 9, with 16 bases in between. The CDR3, as DNA: TGTGCCAGCAGCCGAGGTATTGCGATGGGTGAGCAGTTCCTC. Its protein is CASSRGIAMGEQFL.

Worth noting for this clonotype: One end of the junction is discordant with germline, which a read error may explain. The chain joins TRBV10-2 to TRBJ2-7, with D tentatively TRBD2 (6 bases). CDR1 and CDR2 (germline): WSHSY, SAAADI. The CDR3 extends over 13 amino acids. CDR3 coding DNA: TGCGCCAGTTTTAGCAGGAGGGAAAACGAGCAATACTTC. Its translation is CASFSRRENEQYF.

On this clonotype itself: In this CDR3 the conserved last residue, phenylalanine or tryptophan, is missing, so a read error is likely. In DNA, the CDR3 is TGTGCCAGCAGCTTAACTGTCACTGCCTATGAGCAGTACCTC. The encoded protein is CASSLTVTAYEQYL. This sequence joins TRBV11-2 and TRBJ2-7; D gene unclear. Germline V gene lookup returns CDR1 SGHAT and CDR2 FQNNGV. This CDR3 spans 14 amino acids.

Points on this clonotype: A much larger clone differs from this one at a single base, so this may be a read error. This chain connects TRBV7-9 to TRBJ2-7; 8 bases align to TRBD2. The V gene's germline CDR1 is SEHNR and CDR2 FQNEAQ (reference sequence). The CDR3 runs 16 residues. This CDR3 is CTSSLAVAGPSNEQYF. The DNA of the CDR3 is TGTACCAGCAGCTTAGCGGTAGCGGGGCCCTCGAACGAGCAGTACTTC. Full variable domain (rest looked up from reference TRBV7-9 and TRBJ2-7): DTGVSQNPRHKITKRGQNVTFRCDPISEHNRLYWYRQTLGQGPEFLTYFQNEAQLEKSRLLSDRFSAERPKGSFSTLEIQRTEQGDSAMYLCTSSLAVAGPSNEQYFGPGTRLTVT.

With regard to this clonotype: The junction and the germline gene differ at one end; a read error may be behind it. The chain employs TRBV11-2 and TRBJ2-6, with a tentative D call TRBD2 (6 bases). CDR1 and CDR2 (germline): SGHAT, FQNNGV. CDR3 length: 16 amino acids. CDR3 DNA: TGTGCCAGCAGCTTATCGCGGGGAAGAGGAGCCAACGTCATGGCTTTC. It encodes CASSLSRGRGANVMAF. Together with reference TRBV11-2 and TRBJ2-6, the CDR3 gives the full variable domain: EAGVAQSPRYKIIEKRQSVAFWCNPISGHATLYWYQQILGQGPKLLIQFQNNGVVDDSQLPKDRFSAERLKGVDSTLKIQPAKLEDSAVYLCASSLSRGRGANVMAFGAGSRLTVL.